A single sample gave rise to the 32 T cell receptor beta chains below, sequenced in a study of spatial heterogeneity in lung cancer. TCRdb ran MiXCR on the 5' RACE reads and lists one entry per CDR3 protein. The sample includes around 89,000 distinct CDR3 sequences, roughly 12% of them seen just once. Time point meaning: sample taken at primary tumor resection. Sequenced here: PBMCs, sampled at surgery. The source of these receptors is a male donor with early-stage non-small cell lung cancer.

This clonotype was observed many times. The CDR3 region is CSAGTGGIQPQHF. DNA for the CDR3: TGCAGTGCTGGGACAGGGGGCATTCAGCCCCAGCATTTT. V gene TRBV20-1 combines with J gene TRBJ1-5, with TRBD1 identical over 12 bases. The CDR3 is made up of 13 amino acids. Trimming at V came to 5 bases and at J to 6 bases, leaving 2 bases not matched to a gene. CDR1 is DFQATT and CDR2 is SNEGSKA in the germline V gene (reference sequence).

This chain uses TRBV3-2 with TRBJ2-7; no check of the table's D call, TRBD2, against the DNA was made. TRBV3-2 is assigned pseudogene status. CDR3 size: 15 residues. The CDR3 spells CASSQDRSSVYEQYF. As DNA, the CDR3 is TGTGCCAGCAGCCAAGATAGGTCTAGTGTCTACGAGCAGTACTTC.

This clonotype was seen many times. The gene calls are TRBV9 and TRBJ2-1, with D tentatively TRBD2 (6 bases). CDR3 size: 12 residues. The germline V gene encodes CDR1 SGDLS and CDR2 YYNGEE. The germline V and J ends were trimmed by 0 bases and 14 bases, with 12 bases remaining between them. CDR3 sequence reads: CASSVVGGLEFF. The CDR3 coding sequence is TGTGCCAGCAGCGTAGTCGGAGGGCTGGAGTTCTTC.

This clonotype was seen only a few times. The chain carries TRBV4-2 and TRBJ2-5; TRBD2 is a possible D gene (5 bases). Germline V gene sequence: CDR1 LGHNA, CDR2 YNFKEQ. V lost 2 bases and J 4 bases, leaving 8 bases between the germline ends. This CDR3 contains 13 residues. In DNA form, the CDR3 reads TGTGCCAGCAGCCAAAACGAGGGAGAGACCCAGTACTTC. Translating it yields CASSQNEGETQYF.

The CDR3 loop reads CATKQGRTDTQYF. In DNA form, the CDR3 reads TGTGCCACAAAACAGGGGCGGACAGATACGCAGTATTTT. This rearrangement joins TRBV15 to TRBJ2-3; 7 bases line up with TRBD1. Germline V gene sequence: CDR1 LNHNV, CDR2 YYDKDF (reference sequence). The CDR3 covers 13 residues. V lost 9 bases, J lost 3 bases, and 6 bases stayed unmatched.

This clonotype was counted only a few times. This chain links TRBV9 with TRBJ2-6; 9 nucleotides line up with TRBD2. The CDR3 has 16 amino acids. Germline loops: CDR1 SGDLS, CDR2 YYNGEE. V shed 4 bases, J shed 2 bases, and the junction held 4 bases outside the gene matches. The CDR3 coding sequence is TGTGCCAGCAGCACCAGCGGGGGGACTGGGGCCAACGTCCTGACTTTC. It codes for CASSTSGGTGANVLTF.

This clonotype has ten or more counts. The chain uses TRBV27 and TRBJ2-7, with 10 bases lining up with TRBD1. The CDR3 loop spans 14 amino acids. V lost 5 bases and J lost 5; bases outside the gene matches: 6. In germline, CDR1 is MNHEY, CDR2 SMNVEV (reference sequence). CDR3 sequence: CASSPQTGGHEQYF. In DNA form, the CDR3 reads TGTGCCAGCAGTCCCCAGACAGGGGGCCACGAGCAGTACTTC.

This clonotype was seen a few times. The CDR3 sequence: CASSQLRRDSGRKSNQPQHF. CDR3 DNA: TGCGCCAGCAGTCAATTACGGAGGGACAGCGGTCGGAAAAGCAATCAGCCCCAGCATTTT. This chain uses TRBV23-1 with TRBJ1-5; 7 nucleotides agree with TRBD1. TRBV23-1 is annotated as an ORF whose role is uncertain. The length of the CDR3 is 20 residues. Unmatched junction bases numbered 16, after V lost 1 base and J lost 1 base.

This clonotype appeared a few times. The genes are TRBV9 and TRBJ2-3, with TRBD2 identical over 7 bases. Per germline, CDR1 SGDLS and CDR2 YYNGEE. The V segment lost 4 bases and the J segment 5 bases; nucleotides outside the gene matches: 10. This CDR3 spans 15 amino acids. This CDR3 is CASSPPRSGGDTQYF. The CDR3 DNA sequence: TGTGCCAGCAGCCCTCCCCGGTCGGGGGGAGATACGCAGTATTTT.

This clonotype occurred a few times. The J gene is TRBJ2-1, the V gene TRBV5-3, with D perhaps matching TRBD2 (6 bases). TRBV5-3 is treated as an ORF (open reading frame) with a function not yet certain. The CDR3 is 10 amino acids. Trimming shortened V by 2 bases and J by 16 bases, and 10 bases separated the two germline ends. The CDR3 DNA sequence: TGTGCCAGAAGCTTCGGTAGCGGATTCTTC. It yields the protein CARSFGSGFF.

The rearrangement links TRBV5-1 to TRBJ2-1, with unresolved D. Trimming took 4 bases from V and 0 from J, leaving 11 bases between them. The CDR3 is 15 amino acids. CDR1 SGHRS and CDR2 YFSETQ come from the germline V gene. In DNA, the CDR3 is TGCGCCAGCAGCCGGACGGCCAGCTCCTACAATGAGCAGTTCTTC. This translates into CASSRTASSYNEQFF. Filled out from reference TRBV5-1 and TRBJ2-1, the complete variable domain reads KAGVTQTPRYLIKTRGQQVTLSCSPISGHRSVSWYQQTPGQGLQFLFEYFSETQRNKGNFPGRFSGRQFSNSRSEMNVSTLELGDSALYLCASSRTASSYNEQFFGPGTRLTVL.

This rearrangement joins TRBV29-1 to TRBJ1-1; 7 nucleotides match TRBD1. Per germline, CDR1 SQVTM and CDR2 ANQGSEA. The CDR3 is 11 residues long. After removal of 0 bases from V and 11 bases from J, the junction contained 3 bases not matched to a gene. The CDR3 reads CSVEEGQLAFF. The CDR3, as DNA: TGCAGCGTTGAAGAGGGACAGTTGGCTTTCTTT.

The chain carries TRBV3-1 and TRBJ2-5; 9 positions agree with TRBD2. CDR1 is LGHDT, CDR2 YNNKEL, per germline (reference sequence). J was trimmed by 6 bases and V by 0 bases; bases with no gene match: 5. This CDR3 comprises 15 residues. Here the CDR3 reads CASSQERGGGQTQYF. The CDR3, as DNA: TGTGCCAGCAGCCAAGAGCGGGGGGGAGGACAGACCCAGTACTTC.

This clonotype was recorded at least ten times. V is TRBV5-4 and J is TRBJ2-3, with a possible D match to TRBD1 (6 bases). Trimming left V 6 bases short and J 9 bases short, with 20 bases between. The germline V gene encodes CDR1 SGHNT and CDR2 YYREEE (reference sequence). The CDR3 extends over 14 amino acids. The CDR3 loop reads CASTPRGGRWTQYF. CDR3 nucleotides: TGTGCCAGCACCCCCAGGGGCGGCCGGTGGACGCAGTATTTT.

This clonotype was counted ten times or more. V gene TRBV5-1 combines with J gene TRBJ2-5; D ambiguous. The CDR3 spans 15 residues. The germline V gene has CDR1 SGHRS and CDR2 YFSETQ. V shed 0 bases and J shed 0 bases, with 9 bases lying between them. The CDR3 coding sequence is TGCGCCAGCAGCTTGGACGCCGCTAACCAAGAGACCCAGTACTTC. Amino acids: CASSLDAANQETQYF.

The chain is built from TRBV9 and TRBJ1-5; no definite D call. The V and J ends lost 3 bases and 1 base respectively, with 14 bases between them. The CDR3 covers 16 residues. Germline V gene sequence: CDR1 SGDLS, CDR2 YYNGEE. The CDR3 spells CASSAPDGKSNQPQHF. CDR3 DNA sequence: TGTGCCAGCAGCGCCCCTGACGGAAAAAGCAATCAGCCCCAGCATTTT.

This clonotype came up a few times. V usage is TRBV7-2 and J usage is TRBJ2-3; 10 bases are shared with TRBD2. The CDR3 contains 14 residues. The junction had 7 bases not matched to a gene; V was cut back by 5 bases and J by 8 bases. Germline lookup yields CDR1 SGHTA and CDR2 FQGNSA. As DNA, the CDR3 is TGTGCCAGCAGCCTCGGACTAGCGGACGGTACGCAGTATTTT. Amino acid sequence: CASSLGLADGTQYF.

This chain joins TRBV4-3 and TRBJ1-6, with 11 bases lining up with TRBD1. Germline CDR1 reads LGHNA; CDR2 reads YSLEER. The CDR3 is made up of 16 amino acids. V trimming: 1 base; J trimming: 9 bases; junction bases outside the gene matches: 5. CDR3 sequence: CASSQVGTGGTSPLHF. CDR3 coding DNA: TGCGCCAGCAGCCAAGTAGGGACAGGGGGTACTTCACCCCTCCACTTT.

The chain couples TRBV12-3 or TRBV12-4 to TRBJ2-1; D gene uncertain. V was shortened by 4 bases and J by 15 bases, with 19 bases between the two germline ends. This CDR3 region has 13 residues. The CDR3 region is CASSSPPPHYTFF. CDR3 in DNA: TGTGCCAGCAGTTCTCCACCCCCTCATTATACGTTCTTC.

This clonotype was seen a few times. The gene calls are TRBV28 and TRBJ1-2; D possibly corresponds to TRBD1 (5 bases). The CDR3 consists of 13 residues. The germline V and J ends were trimmed by 8 bases and 4 bases, with 14 bases remaining between them. The germline CDR1 and CDR2 sequences are MDHEN and SYDVKM. This chain's CDR3 is CASRSGISYGYTF. The DNA of the CDR3 is TGTGCCAGCCGATCAGGGATAAGCTATGGCTACACCTTC.

This clonotype was picked up many times. The V call is TRBV12-3 or TRBV12-4, the J call TRBJ2-2; 9 bases match TRBD1. After removal of 6 bases from V and 3 bases from J, the junction contained 8 bases not matched to a gene. The CDR3 consists of 16 residues. The CDR3 loop is CASSRGTGRDTGELFF. The DNA of the CDR3 is TGTGCCAGCAGCCGAGGGACAGGGAGAGACACCGGGGAGCTGTTTTTT.

This clonotype was counted between two and nine times. The J gene is TRBJ2-1, the V gene TRBV12-3 or TRBV12-4; D perhaps matches TRBD2 (5 bases). This CDR3 has 13 amino acids. V was trimmed by 8 bases and J by 5 bases, leaving 13 bases between them. This CDR3 reads CASQGLPHNEQFF. The CDR3 bases are TGTGCCAGCCAAGGACTCCCACACAATGAGCAGTTCTTC.

This clonotype was seen a few times. The CDR3 reads CASSQGSGPSEQYF. DNA of the CDR3: TGTGCCAGCAGCCAAGGGAGCGGCCCCAGCGAGCAGTACTTC. This sequence joins TRBV4-2 and TRBJ2-7, with TRBD2 as a possible D gene (5 bases). CDR3 length: 14 amino acids. The ends were cut back, 1 base at V and 6 bases at J, with 13 bases in the middle. Germline assignment: CDR1 LGHNA and CDR2 YNFKEQ.

In DNA form, the CDR3 reads TGTGCCGGATTACGGCACGAGCAGTACTTC. Translating gives CAGLRHEQYF. The rearrangement links TRBV2 to TRBJ2-7; the D is unclear. CDR3 size: 10 residues. V lost 11 bases, J lost 5 bases, and 10 bases lay in between. Germline loops: CDR1 SNHLY, CDR2 FYNNEI.

This clonotype has only a few counts. The chain joins TRBV4-1 to TRBJ2-2; D tentatively fits TRBD1 or TRBD2 (5 bases each). The CDR3 length is 16 residues. The germline V gene encodes CDR1 MGHRA and CDR2 YSYEKL. The V end lost 5 bases, the J end lost 0 bases, and 13 bases lay between the germline ends. CDR3 sequence reads: CASSSPGAANTGELFF. The CDR3 region has the DNA TGCGCCAGCAGCTCTCCCGGGGCAGCGAACACCGGGGAGCTGTTTTTT.

The gene calls are TRBV10-3 and TRBJ1-6; D not resolved. V was clipped by 2 bases and J by 6 bases, with 8 bases between them. The germline CDR1 and CDR2 sequences are ENHRY and SYGVKD. This CDR3 comprises 14 residues. The CDR3 loop is CAISETRINSPLHF. CDR3 nucleotide sequence: TGTGCCATCAGTGAGACACGAATTAATTCACCCCTCCACTTT.

This chain connects TRBV2 to TRBJ2-3, with D perhaps TRBD1 (6 bases). V dropped 4 bases and J dropped 3 bases, with 14 bases sitting between them. Germline V lookup: CDR1 SNHLY, CDR2 FYNNEI. CDR3 length: 15 residues. The CDR3 coding sequence is TGTGCCAGCAGTGTGGCAGGTAGGGGGACAGATACGCAGTATTTT. It translates to CASSVAGRGTDTQYF. Complete variable domain (other parts from reference TRBV2 and TRBJ2-3): EPEVTQTPSHQVTQMGQEVILRCVPISNHLYFYWYRQILGQKVEFLVSFYNNEISEKSEIFDDQFSVERPDGSNFTLKIRSTKLEDSAMYFCASSVAGRGTDTQYFGPGTRLTVL.

The table lists this clonotype with a few counts. The gene calls are TRBV18 and TRBJ1-2, with TRBD1 matching over 8 bases. The CDR3 totals 13 residues. V shed 4 bases, J shed 7 bases, and the junction held 5 bases outside the gene matches. The germline CDR1 and CDR2 sequences are KGHSH and LQKENI. The CDR3 region is CASSQDRESGYTF. In DNA, the CDR3 is TGTGCCAGCTCACAGGACAGGGAGAGTGGCTACACCTTC. Combining the CDR3 with reference TRBV18 and TRBJ1-2 gives the whole variable domain NAGVMQNPRHLVRRRGQEARLRCSPMKGHSHVYWYRQLPEEGLKFMVYLQKENIIDESGMPKERFSAEFPKEGPSILRIQQVVRGDSAAYFCASSQDRESGYTFGSGTRLTVV.

This clonotype has only a few counts. The V gene is TRBV6-5, the J gene TRBJ1-1, with D tentatively TRBD1 (5 bases). The germline V gene has CDR1 MNHEY and CDR2 SVGAGI. V shed 5 bases and J shed 4 bases, with 20 bases lying between them. The CDR3 has 16 residues. This CDR3 is CASSKTGTTAGTEAFF. In DNA form, the CDR3 reads TGTGCCAGCAGTAAAACCGGGACCACGGCCGGCACTGAAGCTTTCTTT.

This chain uses TRBV3-1 with TRBJ2-3, with TRBD2 matching 9 bases. The CDR3 contains 16 residues. From germline, CDR1 is LGHDT and CDR2 YNNKEL (reference sequence). Trimming removed 4 bases from V and 4 bases from J; junction bases left unmatched: 9. CDR3 sequence (DNA): TGTGCCAGCAGCCGGAGCGGGAGGAGGGGTGCAGATACGCAGTATTTT. It yields the protein CASSRSGRRGADTQYF.

In this sample, this clonotype turned up many times. The chain employs TRBV6-5 and TRBJ2-1, with D hard to call. The V end was cut by 4 bases, the J end by 11 bases, with 9 bases between. This CDR3 has 11 amino acids. The germline V gene encodes CDR1 MNHEY and CDR2 SVGAGI. CDR3 DNA sequence: TGTGCCAGCAGTTCGCCCACCCAGCAGTTCTTC. This translates into CASSSPTQQFF.

This chain joins TRBV7-8 and TRBJ2-1, with D hard to call. The V gene's germline CDR1 is SGHVS and CDR2 FQNEAQ. The CDR3 is made up of 16 amino acids. V was pared by 1 base and J by 4 bases, with 14 bases between. The CDR3 spells CASSLVPLYLYNEQFF. The CDR3 coding sequence is TGTGCCAGCAGCTTAGTCCCATTATATCTGTACAATGAGCAGTTCTTC.